This T cell receptor (beta chain) originates from a study of T cell responses to AZD1222 COVID-19 vaccine. Regarding the study as a whole: It was only 6 or 7 AZD1222 recipients who were seropositive at baseline.

In the case of this clone: Its antigen is undetermined.

CDR3 length: 16 residues. The germline gives CDR1 LNHDA, CDR2 SQIVND (reference sequence). Trimming stripped 0 bases from V and 4 bases from J, with 14 bases between. Profiling relied on immunoSEQ multiplex PCR, and the TCRdb table lists in-frame clones only, not all of them. The profile shows more than 110,000 clones, 70% to 90% of them singletons. The specimen comprised peripheral blood, sampled on day 0 of AZD1222 vaccination. This sequence joins TRBV19 and TRBJ2-3, with no clear D. The receptor's source is an adult in good health. CDR3 bases: TGTGCCAGTAGTATAGATTCGAACAGAAGGGCAGATACGCAGTATTTT. It yields the protein CASSIDSNRRADTQYF.